This is a list of T cell receptor beta chains from one sample in a study of blood T cell repertoires in COVID-19. TCRdb's copy holds only in-frame clones and misses some; the assay was immunoSEQ multiplex PCR. The repertoire has fewer than 300,000 clones, around 87% of them found once; the top ten carry approximately 2.3%. The sample consisted of peripheral blood. The receptor source for this set is a woman aged 50 to 65 with acute or convalescent COVID-19. CDR3s include the opening cysteine and the closing phenylalanine or tryptophan. D genes are given only for firm matches. Size is stated for part of the rows, as once, few or many counts, or as a class when the clone is expanded.

D: TRBD2; V: TRBV7-9; size: .; J: TRBJ2-5; CDR3: CASSTPPGLGETQYF; DNA: TGTGCCAGCAGCACCCCCCCGGGACTAGGGGAGACCCAGTACTTC
D: TRBD1; V: TRBV9; size: once; J: TRBJ2-7; CDR3: CASSLRQGDEQYF; DNA: TGTGCCAGCAGCCTGAGACAGGGGGACGAGCAGTACTTC
D: TRBD1; V: TRBV5-5; size: .; J: TRBJ1-2; CDR3: CASSSFIGQGSLGYTF; DNA: TGTGCCAGCAGTAGTTTCATTGGACAGGGTTCGCTTGGCTACACCTTC
D: TRBD2; V: TRBV4-2; size: .; J: TRBJ2-5; CDR3: CASSPLSAGGFETQYF; DNA: TGTGCCAGCAGCCCGCTTTCGGCGGGAGGGTTTGAGACCCAGTACTTC
D: TRBD2; V: TRBV4-2; size: few; J: TRBJ2-7; CDR3: CASSQTFGLAGIASYEQYF; DNA: TGTGCCAGCAGCCAAACATTTGGACTAGCGGGGATTGCCTCCTACGAGCAGTACTTC
D: TRBD1; V: TRBV28; size: .; J: TRBJ1-3; CDR3: CASSAGQPGNTIYF; DNA: TGTGCCAGCAGTGCGGGACAGCCTGGAAACACCATATATTTT
D: .; V: TRBV7-9; size: .; J: TRBJ1-2; CDR3: CASSQQGGYGYTF; DNA: TGTGCCAGCAGCCAACAGGGTGGCTATGGCTACACCTTC
D: .; V: TRBV27; size: few; J: TRBJ1-1; CDR3: CASSLTGGYTEAFF; DNA: TGTGCCAGCAGTTTAACCGGCGGGTACACTGAAGCTTTCTTT
D: TRBD2; V: TRBV7-9; size: .; J: TRBJ2-3; CDR3: CASTLAGTDTQYF; DNA: TGTGCCAGCACCCTAGCGGGCACAGATACGCAGTATTTT
D: TRBD2; V: TRBV5-1; size: .; J: TRBJ2-3; CDR3: CASSPNSGSALDTQYF; DNA: TGCGCCAGCAGCCCCAACAGCGGGAGTGCCTTAGATACGCAGTATTTT
D: .; V: TRBV7-8; size: once; J: TRBJ1-2; CDR3: CASSPLGQYYGYTF; DNA: TGTGCCAGCAGCCCACTGGGGCAGTACTATGGCTACACCTTC
D: TRBD2; V: TRBV9; size: .; J: TRBJ2-1; CDR3: CASSVGLAGFNEQFF; DNA: TGTGCCAGCAGCGTAGGACTAGCGGGCTTCAATGAGCAGTTCTTC
D: .; V: TRBV18; size: .; J: TRBJ1-4; CDR3: CASSPPGGEKLFF; DNA: TGTGCCAGCTCACCACCAGGGGGTGAAAAACTGTTTTTT
D: .; V: TRBV19; size: .; J: TRBJ2-5; CDR3: CASSEGYQETQYF; DNA: TGTGCCAGTTCGGAGGGATACCAAGAGACCCAGTACTTC
D: TRBD1; V: TRBV24-1; size: .; J: TRBJ1-2; CDR3: CATSDPTQGTYGYTF; DNA: TGTGCCACCAGTGATCCCACACAGGGGACCTATGGCTACACCTTC
D: .; V: TRBV9; size: .; J: TRBJ2-5; CDR3: CASSVGREQETQYF; DNA: TGTGCCAGCAGCGTAGGCAGGGAACAAGAGACCCAGTACTTC
D: .; V: TRBV28; size: .; J: TRBJ2-7; CDR3: CASRRWRDSGYEQYF; DNA: TGTGCCAGCAGACGATGGCGAGATTCAGGATACGAGCAGTACTTC
D: TRBD1; V: TRBV5-1; size: .; J: TRBJ1-2; CDR3: CASSLANTGGGTF; DNA: TGCGCCAGCAGCTTGGCCAACACAGGGGGCGGAACCTTC
D: .; V: TRBV9; size: .; J: TRBJ2-5; CDR3: CASSVAGTGETQYF; DNA: TGTGCCAGCAGCGTAGCAGGTACGGGGGAGACCCAGTACTTC
D: .; V: TRBV24-1; size: .; J: TRBJ2-3; CDR3: CATSDFKGQGLSADTQYF; DNA: TGTGCCACCAGTGATTTCAAGGGGCAGGGGCTTTCTGCAGATACGCAGTATTTT
D: TRBD2; V: TRBV19; size: .; J: TRBJ2-4; CDR3: CASSTTGRGAGVAKNIQYF; DNA: TGTGCCAGTAGTACAACGGGCCGGGGAGCGGGAGTGGCCAAAAACATTCAGTACTTC
D: .; V: TRBV25-1; size: .; J: TRBJ2-3; CDR3: CASSAAGSGADTQYF; DNA: TGTGCCAGCAGTGCCGCCGGGAGCGGCGCAGATACGCAGTATTTT
D: TRBD1; V: TRBV28; size: .; J: TRBJ1-3; CDR3: CASSRGPGNTIYF; DNA: TGTGCCAGCAGCAGGGGGCCTGGAAACACCATATATTTT
D: .; V: TRBV10-3; size: .; J: TRBJ1-5; CDR3: CAISESRGGNNQPQHF; DNA: TGTGCCATCAGTGAGTCGAGAGGCGGAAACAATCAGCCCCAGCATTTT
D: .; V: TRBV18; size: .; J: TRBJ2-1; CDR3: CASSRERAQYNEQFF; DNA: TGTGCCAGCTCACGGGAGCGGGCCCAGTACAATGAGCAGTTCTTC
D: .; V: TRBV7-2; size: .; J: TRBJ1-2; CDR3: CASSLARGFGYTF; DNA: TGTGCCAGCAGCTTAGCGCGCGGGTTTGGCTACACCTTC
D: TRBD2; V: TRBV24-1; size: .; J: TRBJ2-2; CDR3: CATSDFVLAGDAGELFF; DNA: TGTGCCACCAGTGATTTTGTACTAGCGGGAGACGCCGGGGAGCTGTTTTTT
D: .; V: TRBV9; size: few; J: TRBJ2-7; CDR3: CASSLQDRYEQYF; DNA: TGTGCCAGCAGCTTACAAGACAGATACGAGCAGTACTTC
D: TRBD2; V: TRBV11-2; size: .; J: TRBJ2-1; CDR3: CASSGGLAGVYNEQFF; DNA: TGTGCCAGCAGCGGGGGCCTAGCGGGAGTCTACAATGAGCAGTTCTTC
D: .; V: TRBV10-3; size: .; J: TRBJ2-3; CDR3: CAISESIDTTDTQYF; DNA: TGTGCCATCAGTGAGTCTATTGACACCACAGATACGCAGTATTTT
D: .; V: TRBV9; size: few; J: TRBJ1-5; CDR3: CASSVGPYSNQPQHF; DNA: TGTGCCAGCAGCGTGGGCCCTTATAGCAATCAGCCCCAGCATTTT
D: TRBD1; V: TRBV19; size: few; J: TRBJ2-3; CDR3: CASRSGQGPGTQYF; DNA: TGTGCCAGTAGATCGGGACAGGGACCAGGTACGCAGTATTTT
D: .; V: TRBV28; size: .; J: TRBJ2-3; CDR3: CASSLPRAQSDTQYF; DNA: TGTGCCAGCAGTTTACCCAGGGCCCAATCAGATACGCAGTATTTT
D: .; V: TRBV5-1; size: .; J: TRBJ1-4; CDR3: CASSNLGLQATNEKLFF; DNA: TGCGCCAGCAGCAATCTAGGACTTCAAGCAACTAATGAAAAACTGTTTTTT
D: TRBD1; V: TRBV6-4; size: .; J: TRBJ1-5; CDR3: CASSDSRDRSSLNNQPQHF; DNA: TGTGCCAGCAGTGACTCGCGGGACAGATCCTCGTTAAACAATCAGCCCCAGCATTTT
D: .; V: TRBV3-1/TRBV3-2; size: .; J: TRBJ2-3; CDR3: CASSQVSTDTQYF; DNA: TGTGCCAGCAGCCAAGTATCTACAGATACGCAGTATTTT
D: .; V: TRBV6-5; size: .; J: TRBJ1-5; CDR3: CASSYRQGSQPQHF; DNA: TGTGCCAGCAGTTACCGGCAGGGAAGTCAGCCCCAGCATTTT
D: TRBD2; V: TRBV7-9; size: .; J: TRBJ2-2; CDR3: CASSLERETRGLFF; DNA: TGTGCCAGCAGCTTGGAGCGGGAGACCCGGGGGCTGTTTTTT
D: TRBD2; V: TRBV28; size: few; J: TRBJ2-5; CDR3: CASNQGGETQYF; DNA: TGTGCCAGCAACCAGGGAGGGGAGACCCAGTACTTC
D: .; V: TRBV19; size: .; J: TRBJ1-2; CDR3: CASSIRQGNYGYTF; DNA: TGTGCCAGTAGTATTAGGCAGGGGAACTATGGCTACACCTTC
D: .; V: TRBV28; size: once; J: TRBJ1-5; CDR3: CASRPRLWFVESNQPQHF; DNA: TGTGCCAGCAGACCGCGGTTATGGTTTGTGGAGAGCAATCAGCCCCAGCATTTT
D: TRBD1; V: TRBV28; size: .; J: TRBJ1-1; CDR3: CASSSGQGTEAFF; DNA: TGTGCCAGCAGTTCGGGACAGGGAACTGAAGCTTTCTTT
D: TRBD1; V: TRBV5-6; size: few; J: TRBJ2-3; CDR3: CASSDRAPLTDTQYF; DNA: TGTGCCAGCAGCGACAGGGCCCCCCTCACAGATACGCAGTATTTT
D: .; V: TRBV19; size: few; J: TRBJ1-6; CDR3: CASSLGTGSPLHF; DNA: TGTGCCAGTAGCCTGGGTACGGGGTCACCCCTCCACTTT
D: .; V: TRBV11-2; size: once; J: TRBJ1-6; CDR3: CASSPRPGQSMGPLHF; DNA: TGTGCCAGCAGCCCGCGCCCCGGACAGTCGATGGGACCCCTCCACTTT
D: .; V: TRBV6-5; size: .; J: TRBJ1-6; CDR3: CASSLTANNSPLHF; DNA: TGTGCCAGCAGTTTGACAGCGAATAATTCACCCCTCCACTTT
D: .; V: TRBV7-2; size: .; J: TRBJ1-6; CDR3: CASSFLLAATPDSPLHF; DNA: TGTGCCAGCAGCTTTTTGCTCGCCGCTACGCCGGATTCACCCCTCCACTTT
D: TRBD1; V: TRBV6-5; size: .; J: TRBJ1-4; CDR3: CASSYSGTGVEKLFF; DNA: TGTGCCAGCAGTTACTCGGGGACAGGGGTTGAAAAACTGTTTTTT
D: .; V: TRBV4-2; size: .; J: TRBJ2-1; CDR3: CASSQAGRQGENEQFF; DNA: TGTGCCAGCAGCCAAGCGGGTCGGCAGGGCGAGAATGAGCAGTTCTTC
D: TRBD2; V: TRBV11-1; size: .; J: TRBJ2-1; CDR3: CASSPREGARDEQFF; DNA: TGTGCCAGCAGCCCACGGGAGGGCGCGAGGGATGAGCAGTTCTTC
D: TRBD1; V: TRBV18; size: .; J: TRBJ1-1; CDR3: CASSQSETGSGTEAFF; DNA: TGTGCCAGCTCACAATCCGAGACAGGGTCGGGCACTGAAGCTTTCTTT
D: .; V: TRBV6-5; size: once; J: TRBJ1-2; CDR3: CASSSPTYQYGYTF; DNA: TGTGCCAGCAGTTCTCCGACATATCAGTATGGCTACACCTTC
D: .; V: TRBV19; size: .; J: TRBJ2-7; CDR3: CASSPHGQNYEQYF; DNA: TGTGCCAGTAGTCCCCACGGACAGAACTACGAGCAGTACTTC
D: .; V: TRBV18; size: once; J: TRBJ1-2; CDR3: CASSPTAAETNYGYTF; DNA: TGTGCCAGCTCACCAACGGCGGCAGAAACTAACTATGGCTACACCTTC
D: .; V: TRBV5-1; size: .; J: TRBJ2-2; CDR3: CASSSTPLGTNTGELFF; DNA: TGCGCCAGCAGCTCAACACCACTAGGGACGAACACCGGGGAGCTGTTTTTT
D: .; V: TRBV14; size: few; J: TRBJ1-1; CDR3: CASSHLMSTRGTEAFF; DNA: TGTGCCAGCAGCCACCTTATGTCCACACGGGGAACTGAAGCTTTCTTT
D: TRBD2; V: TRBV28; size: .; J: TRBJ2-7; CDR3: CASSTRTSGTRYEQYF; DNA: TGTGCCAGCAGCACCAGGACTAGCGGGACACGCTACGAGCAGTACTTC
D: .; V: TRBV2; size: many; J: TRBJ1-2; CDR3: CASSATGANYGYTF; DNA: TGTGCCAGCAGCGCGACAGGAGCTAACTATGGCTACACCTTC
D: TRBD2; V: TRBV27; size: .; J: TRBJ2-7; CDR3: CASSLLAGAPYEQYF; DNA: TGTGCCAGCAGTTTATTGGCGGGAGCCCCCTACGAGCAGTACTTC
D: .; V: TRBV21-1; size: .; J: TRBJ2-5; CDR3: CASSPRSSGSHLTLSETQYF; DNA: TGTGCCAGCAGCCCACGGAGTAGCGGGAGTCATCTGACTCTATCGGAGACCCAGTACTTC